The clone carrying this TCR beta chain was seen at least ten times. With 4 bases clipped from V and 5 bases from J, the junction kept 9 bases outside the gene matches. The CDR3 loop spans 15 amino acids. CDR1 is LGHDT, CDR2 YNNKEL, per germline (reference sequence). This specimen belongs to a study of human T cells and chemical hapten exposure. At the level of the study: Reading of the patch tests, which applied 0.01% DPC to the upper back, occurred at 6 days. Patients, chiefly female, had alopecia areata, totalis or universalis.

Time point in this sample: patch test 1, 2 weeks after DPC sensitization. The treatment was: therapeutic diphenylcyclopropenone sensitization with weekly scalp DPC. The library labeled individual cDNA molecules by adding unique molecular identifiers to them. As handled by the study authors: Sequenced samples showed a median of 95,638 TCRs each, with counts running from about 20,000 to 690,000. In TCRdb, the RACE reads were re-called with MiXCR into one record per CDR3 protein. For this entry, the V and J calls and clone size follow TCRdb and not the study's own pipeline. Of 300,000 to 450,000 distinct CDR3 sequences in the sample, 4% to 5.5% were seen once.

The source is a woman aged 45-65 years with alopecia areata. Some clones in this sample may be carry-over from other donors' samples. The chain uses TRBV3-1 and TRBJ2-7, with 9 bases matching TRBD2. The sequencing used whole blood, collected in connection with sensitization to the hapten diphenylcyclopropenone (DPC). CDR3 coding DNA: TGTGCCAGCAGCCCCTCTAGCGGGATGAAGCACGAGCAGTACTTC. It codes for CASSPSSGMKHEQYF.